The present T cell receptor (beta chain) was sequenced within a study of shared clonotypes between healthy human individuals (dated by TCRdb to 2020 to 2021). Study-level background: The cohort included three men and a couple of women between 18 and 49 years of age. The study deeply sequenced blood TCR repertoires of about 5 healthy adults to estimate repertoire size and the extent of clonotype sharing between individuals. Libraries were prepared and TCR repertoires were sequenced by different laboratories using diverse techniques, in order to increase sequencing depth and limit assay-specific biases. For each donor, CD4 naive and CD4 memory were each given three plates, CD8 naive was given two plates, and CD8 memory was given one plate. Leukapheresis yielded between about 0.85 and 9.5 billion PBMCs per donor.

The CDR3 numbers 15 residues from cysteine through phenylalanine. Only the CDR3 DNA is retained, 45 bases long and in frame from the first base. V gives up 3 bases and J gives up 0 bases, and the segment between their germline ends measures 9 bases. CDR1 is given as SNHLY and CDR2 as FYNNEI, both from the germline V gene. TCR CDR3 regions were amplified from genomic DNA by multiplex PCR using the deep immunoSEQ assay. Extracted genomic DNA from each cell subset was spread evenly across all wells of several immunoSEQ 96-well plates, with each plate serving as a replicate. For sorted subsets, approximately 200 ng of genomic DNA, equivalent to roughly 30,000 T cell genomes, went into each replicate PCR. The purified libraries were quantified using a Qubit 3.0 fluorometer, sized with a Bioanalyzer 2100, and then quantified again using the KAPA Library Quantification kit. Every immunoSEQ 96-well plate was sequenced on a separate single-read 150-cycle Illumina NextSeq 550 flow cell. From the authors' description of their analysis: The immunoSEQ output contained only junctional sequences without quality scores, so filtering could not match that applied to full-length reads. Sequences were annotated with PyIR, a Python wrapper for IgBLAST v1.9, and V/J genes and CDR3 were assigned using IMGT germline references. Reads were removed for weak V/J assignments (E-value above 1e-6), missing CDR3, stop codons, out-of-frame junctions, or ambiguous translated residues. V3J clonotypes were defined as sequences sharing the same inferred V gene, J gene, and CDR3 amino acid sequence. The percentage overlap between two repertoires was calculated by dividing the number of shared unique clonotypes by the size of the smaller repertoire. RTK rarefaction, the Chao1 estimator, and Recon v2.1 estimates of unobserved clonotypes were used to assess repertoire richness. For all TCRbeta clonotypes obtained by the gDNA method from a handful of donors, generation probabilities were computed with OLGA. TCRdb took this table from immuneACCESS and kept in-frame rearrangements with V and J called. Such tables lack part of the clones; where checked against another copy, unresolved V genes explain under half of the gap, and the rest is unexplained. D and trimming come from the DNA, and the V and J calls and clone size come from that table. Here the sample has about 960,000 clones; approximately 80% occur a single time. The ten most abundant clones make up about 1.5% of the sample.

Turning to this clone: What antigen it recognizes has not been identified. The sample holds no much larger clone one base away, and base qualities are not on file.

The donors were healthy, HIV-negative adults with no recently reported acute infections or vaccinations. Only Caucasian adults living in Nashville, Tennessee, USA were represented among the donors. CD4+ T cells were enriched by magnetic negative selection; naive cells were then positively selected on CD45RA, and the negative fraction formed the memory subset. After blood collection by leukapheresis, PBMCs were isolated using Ficoll-Histopaque density gradient centrifugation and then cryopreserved in the vapor phase of liquid nitrogen. Analytical flow cytometry was used to check the purity and quantity of every magnetically sorted T cell population. From each sorted fraction, genomic DNA was isolated and quantified by UV absorbance on a Nanodrop 2000c. Points the paper makes about the study in general: Pairwise subsampling led to the expectation that sequencing depth would affect the degree of clonotype sharing among donors. Sampling was limited to blood, and TCR repertoires in tissue likely differ from TCR repertoires in blood. Compared with non-shared clonotypes, the clonotypes found in all four sorted-subset donors had higher generation probabilities. Estimated clonotype richness was generally larger for naive than for memory subsets. Because the study included a small number of donors, the genetic and exposure-history diversity represented was limited. Sharing across several donors was observed for around 5% of naive CD4, under 4% of naive CD8, 2.3% of memory CD4, and roughly 0.4% of memory CD8 clonotypes. Incomplete sequencing was indicated by rarefaction of sorted-subset datasets, despite the large sequencing depth.

This receptor was obtained from a man between 18 and 35 years old in good health. Sample: memory CD4+ T cells sorted from blood. The cell subset or site label of this sample denotes: CD45RA-negative fraction. In this chain, TRBV2 is recombined with TRBJ1-3, with the identity of the D gene unclear. CDR3 protein: CASSERDPSGNTIYF. The nucleotides read TGTGCCAGCAGTGAGCGGGATCCCTCTGGAAACACCATATATTTT.